A selection of T cell receptor beta chains follows, all from one sample in a study of PD-1 blockade in classical Hodgkin lymphoma. Some clones are missing from TCRdb's copy, which holds only in-frame ones; the method was immunoSEQ multiplex PCR. Of fewer than 90,000 clones listed, approximately 93% are singletons. Sequenced input: peripheral blood mononuclear cells (PBMCs). The receptors originated from a human donor with classical Hodgkin lymphoma. Each CDR3 is given with its conserved first and last residue. Each record gives: CDR3 DNA, CDR3 protein, J gene, D gene, clone size, V gene. D genes are given only for firm matches. Size is stated for part of the rows, as once, few or many counts, or as a class when the clone is expanded.

TGTGCCACCTGGACGGTCAGCTCCTACGAGCAGTACTTC | CATWTVSSYEQYF | TRBJ2-7 | - | - | TRBV10-3
TGTGCCAGCCGAGGGGAACAGGGGGGCAATCAGCCCCAGCATTTT | CASRGEQGGNQPQHF | TRBJ1-5 | TRBD1 | - | TRBV2
TGTGCCAGCTTTGCCCGGGACAGAGGGTACGAGCAGTACTTC | CASFARDRGYEQYF | TRBJ2-7 | TRBD1 | - | TRBV2
TGTGCCAGTAGTATTATATTGATGTACGGGGGGGATGGCTACACCTTC | CASSIILMYGGDGYTF | TRBJ1-2 | - | - | TRBV19
TGTGCCAGCAGTTTATCCCTTGGGACTAGCGGTCGATCACGGGGCAATGAGCAGTTCTTC | CASSLSLGTSGRSRGNEQFF | TRBJ2-1 | TRBD2 | - | TRBV28
TGTGCCAGCAGCCGAGGAGGGGGGGCACTAGAGACCCAGTACTTC | CASSRGGGALETQYF | TRBJ2-5 | - | - | TRBV5-4
TGTGCCAGCAGGTGGACAGGGATGGCTTCACCCCTCCACTTT | CASRWTGMASPLHF | TRBJ1-6 | TRBD1 | - | TRBV27
TGCGCCAGCAGCTTGGATCAAGGTGGGAGTTCGAGCATTCAGTACTTC | CASSLDQGGSSSIQYF | TRBJ2-4 | - | - | TRBV5-1
TGCGCCAGCAGCCAAGGAGGGCTCCTTCTCACAGATACGCAGTATTTT | CASSQGGLLLTDTQYF | TRBJ2-3 | - | - | TRBV4-3
TGTGCCAGTAGCTCCGACAGGTTTAATCAGCCCCAGCATTTT | CASSSDRFNQPQHF | TRBJ1-5 | - | few | TRBV19
TGTGCCAGCAGCGGACAGATCACCGGGGAGCTGTTTTTT | CASSGQITGELFF | TRBJ2-2 | - | - | TRBV28
TGTGCCAGCAGCTTAGATTTCAGCTCCTACAATGAGCAGTTCTTC | CASSLDFSSYNEQFF | TRBJ2-1 | - | - | TRBV11-2
TGTGCCAGCAGCTTTTCGACGGCTGCTAATGAAAAACTGTTTTTT | CASSFSTAANEKLFF | TRBJ1-4 | - | - | TRBV9
TGTGCCAGTAGTGTAGGAAACACCATATATTTT | CASSVGNTIYF | TRBJ1-3 | - | - | TRBV19
TGTGCCAGCAGCTTCCGACAGGGGGTCACTGAAGCTTTCTTT | CASSFRQGVTEAFF | TRBJ1-1 | TRBD1 | few | TRBV7-2
TGTGCCAGCAGTGAAGCTACGAGGGCCGGGGAGCTGTTTTTT | CASSEATRAGELFF | TRBJ2-2 | - | - | TRBV2
TGCAGCGTTGAACGGGGAGACGGAAACACCATATATTTT | CSVERGDGNTIYF | TRBJ1-3 | - | - | TRBV29-1
TGTGCCAGCAGTTACTCGGGTCCGGAAAATTCACCCCTCCACTTT | CASSYSGPENSPLHF | TRBJ1-6 | - | - | TRBV6-5
TGTGCCAGCAGCCCACAGGGGCTTAGTAATAATTCACCCCTCCACTTT | CASSPQGLSNNSPLHF | TRBJ1-6 | TRBD1 | - | TRBV2
TGTGCCAGCAGTTTACTTTTTACTACAGGGTTCTATGGCTACACCTTC | CASSLLFTTGFYGYTF | TRBJ1-2 | - | - | TRBV27
TGTGCCAGCAGTTTAATCGGACACCCCACAGATACGCAGTATTTT | CASSLIGHPTDTQYF | TRBJ2-3 | - | - | TRBV28
TGTGCCAGCAGTCGAGACAGCTACGAGCAGTACTTC | CASSRDSYEQYF | TRBJ2-7 | - | - | TRBV2
TGTGCCAGCAGTTTATGGGGACAGGGGGCGGCTGGCTACACCTTC | CASSLWGQGAAGYTF | TRBJ1-2 | TRBD1 | once | TRBV27
TGTGCCAGCAGTTCGGGGAGTTACTCTGGAAACACCATATATTTT | CASSSGSYSGNTIYF | TRBJ1-3 | - | - | TRBV11-1
TGTGCCAGCCAATTAGACTCCCAAACAGATACGCAGTATTTT | CASQLDSQTDTQYF | TRBJ2-3 | - | - | TRBV2